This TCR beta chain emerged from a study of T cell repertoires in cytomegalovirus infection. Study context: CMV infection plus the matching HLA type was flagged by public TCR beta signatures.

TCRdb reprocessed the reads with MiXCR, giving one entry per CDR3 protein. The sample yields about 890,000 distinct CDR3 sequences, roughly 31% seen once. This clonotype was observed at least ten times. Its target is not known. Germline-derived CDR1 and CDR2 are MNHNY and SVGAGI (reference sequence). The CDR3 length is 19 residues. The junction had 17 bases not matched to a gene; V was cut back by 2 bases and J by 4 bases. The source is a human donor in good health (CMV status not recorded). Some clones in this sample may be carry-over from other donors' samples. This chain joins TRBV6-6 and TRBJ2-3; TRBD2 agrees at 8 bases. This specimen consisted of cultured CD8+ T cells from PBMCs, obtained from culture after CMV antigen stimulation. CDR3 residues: CASSYPEGGGSEIADTQYF. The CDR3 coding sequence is TGTGCCAGCAGTTACCCGGAGGGCGGGGGGAGCGAGATCGCAGATACGCAGTATTTT.